The sequence of this TCR beta chain was determined in a study of yellow fever vaccine responses in identical twins. TCRdb used MiXCR to reprocess the RT-PCR reads, holding one entry per CDR3 protein. The profile shows approximately 32,000 distinct CDR3 sequences, about three fifths of them singletons. Concerning this clonotype itself: The antigen is undetermined.

CDR3 size: 12 residues. The germline V and J ends were trimmed by 1 base and 8 bases, with 8 bases remaining between them. Germline V gene lookup returns CDR1 LGHDT and CDR2 YNNKEL (reference sequence). General study results and limits: Twins reportedly had a vaccine T cell response that seemed partly convergent, partly personalized.

The chain joins TRBV3-1 to TRBJ1-2, with D uncertain. This sequence originates from a young woman who received the yellow fever vaccine. Here the sequenced sample was T cells from blood (PBMCs), unsorted or a sorted subset (not recorded which), taken before or after yellow fever vaccination (not recorded which). The CDR3: CASSQGVGGYTF. In nucleotides, the CDR3 is TGTGCCAGCAGCCAAGGAGTAGGAGGCTACACCTTC.